This TCR beta chain came from a study of post-analysis software for immune sequencing data (dated by TCRdb to the mid-2010s). Context from the whole study: Relapsing-remitting, secondary progressive and progressive-relapsing multiple sclerosis were recorded as disease courses, and subtype annotation was lacking for some patients. A subset of samples was prepared in parallel using single-end sample barcoding, then pooled and co-amplified after Illumina adapter ligation. The patient repertoires were compared against approximately twelve previously published healthy control repertoires obtained from donors aged about 6 to 25 years. Overall study outcomes, separate from this receptor: Normalized Chao1 diversity was significantly lower in multiple sclerosis patients than controls, suggesting substantial peripheral T-cell clonal expansion. When samples were clustered directly using the F measure, samples prepared in the same batch co-clustered strongly, which prompted a batch-effect correction. Patients showed significantly higher frequencies than controls for about 5 TRBV segments, among them TRBV5-6, TRBV5-1 and TRBV20-1. The multiple sclerosis patient group was slightly younger than the control group.

This clonotype showed up just a few times. Its specific antigen is unknown. No quality values exist for individual bases; no much larger clone is one base distant. Preparation of the library involved PCR. Sequencing was carried out with an Illumina HiSeq 2500. To reduce PCR and sequencing biases, unique molecular identifiers were incorporated into the TCR beta cDNA libraries. Roughly 500,000 cDNA molecules were obtained for every 1 to 10 million input T cells, so each molecule roughly corresponded to one T cell. Patient libraries were prepared and sequenced with the same protocol used for the earlier healthy control dataset. Within a given batch, samples were prepared together, multiplexed and sequenced on the same HiSeq lane. On the study's bioinformatics: MIGEC was used to process the raw barcoded reads, and molecular identifier groups with only a single read were discarded before consensus assembly and CDR3 extraction. Clonotype tables were post-analysed with VDJtools, normalizing diversity by down-sampling all datasets to the smallest sample size. To correct batch-related cross-sample contamination, repertoire overlap clustering matched CDR3 amino acid sequences but not nucleotide sequences. Clones were called with MiXCR by TCRdb after fastp trimmed the public reads at Q25, and only in-frame beta chains were retained. When rows share a CDR3 protein, they turn into one entry using the most common DNA and genes. TCRdb, rather than the study authors, made the V and J calls. This sample has 750,000 to 950,000 distinct CDR3 sequences in its table, and approximately 57% of those were observed once. The ten largest clones take up about 4.5% of the sample.

To demonstrate the VDJtools post-analysis software, the study profiled TCR beta repertoires from the peripheral blood of 10 to 15 young patients with multiple sclerosis. The patients with multiple sclerosis were children and adolescents between roughly 6 and 17 years of age. The germline V gene yields SGHRS for CDR1 and YFSETQ for CDR2. At the junction V is shortened by 0 bases and J by 0 bases, with 12 bases in between. From its cysteine to its phenylalanine, the CDR3 spans 16 amino acids. Of the read, only the CDR3 DNA is kept; its 48 bases are in frame from base 1. This receptor was obtained from a girl between 5 and 17 years old with multiple sclerosis. The rearranged segments are TRBV5-1 and TRBJ1-2; no D gene can be assigned with confidence. The sequencing input was blood. The CDR3: CASSLEARTPNYGYTF. Here is the DNA: TGCGCCAGCAGCTTGGAGGCCAGGACCCCTAACTATGGCTACACCTTC.